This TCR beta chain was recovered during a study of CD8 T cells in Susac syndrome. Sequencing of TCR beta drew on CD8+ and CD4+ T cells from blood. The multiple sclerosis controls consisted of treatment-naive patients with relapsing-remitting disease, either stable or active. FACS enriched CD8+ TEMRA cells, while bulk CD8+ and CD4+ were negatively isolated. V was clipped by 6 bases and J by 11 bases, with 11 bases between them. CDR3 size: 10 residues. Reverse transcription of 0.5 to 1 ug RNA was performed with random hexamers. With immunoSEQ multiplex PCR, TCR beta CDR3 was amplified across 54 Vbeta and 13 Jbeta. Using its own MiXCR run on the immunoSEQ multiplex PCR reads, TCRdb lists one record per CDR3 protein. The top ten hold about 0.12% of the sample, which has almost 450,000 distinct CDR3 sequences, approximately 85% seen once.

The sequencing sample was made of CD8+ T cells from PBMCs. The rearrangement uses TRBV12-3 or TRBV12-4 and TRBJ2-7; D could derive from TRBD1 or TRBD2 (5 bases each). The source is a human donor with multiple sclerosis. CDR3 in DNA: TGTGCCAGCAGAGGGGACCGGGAGTACTTC. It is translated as CASRGDREYF.